The text below deals with one T cell receptor beta chain. This sample stems from a study of cytomegalovirus exposure and HLA in healthy donors. Germline lookup yields CDR1 MDHEN and CDR2 SYDVKM. The V end was cut by 5 bases, the J end by 3 bases, with 11 bases between. The CDR3 is made up of 14 amino acids. The PCR used 60 Vbeta and 13 Jbeta primers. The data were produced by immunoSEQ multiplex PCR, yet TCRdb's version contains in-frame clones alone and is incomplete. Among roughly 130,000 clones listed, 70% to 80% were seen once. The TCR comes from a human donor in good health. The J gene is TRBJ2-1, the V gene TRBV28, with D hard to call. The source material was PBMCs. DNA for the CDR3: TGTGCCAGCAGTCGTGACAAATTCTACAATGAGCAGTTCTTC. Encoded protein: CASSRDKFYNEQFF.